Shown below are 2 T cell receptor beta chains from a single sample sequenced in a study of response to subunit inactivated influenza vaccine. MiXCR, run by TCRdb on the RT-PCR reads, gives a single entry per CDR3 protein. The sample lists roughly 790,000 distinct CDR3 sequences, approximately 21% occurring once. Sequences were derived from PBMCs from blood, sampled 4 to 6 days after vaccination. These TCRs come from a man aged 50 or older who received an inactivated influenza vaccine.

This clonotype was detected many times. The rearrangement uses TRBV12-3 or TRBV12-4 and TRBJ2-1, with D maybe TRBD2 (6 bases). Trimming removed 7 bases from V and 4 bases from J, with 17 bases in between. CDR3 length: 15 residues. The CDR3 protein is CASMSGQGFYNEQFF. In DNA, the CDR3 is TGTGCCAGCATGAGCGGGCAAGGGTTTTACAATGAGCAGTTCTTC.

The V gene is TRBV6-5, the J gene TRBJ2-1; D is ambiguous. Trimming shortened V by 0 bases and J by 5 bases, and 11 bases separated the two germline ends. Germline values: CDR1 MNHEY, CDR2 SVGAGI. There are 15 residues in the CDR3. The CDR3 reads CASSYSGLGNNEQFF. The CDR3 DNA is TGTGCCAGCAGTTACTCCGGTTTAGGGAACAATGAGCAGTTCTTC.